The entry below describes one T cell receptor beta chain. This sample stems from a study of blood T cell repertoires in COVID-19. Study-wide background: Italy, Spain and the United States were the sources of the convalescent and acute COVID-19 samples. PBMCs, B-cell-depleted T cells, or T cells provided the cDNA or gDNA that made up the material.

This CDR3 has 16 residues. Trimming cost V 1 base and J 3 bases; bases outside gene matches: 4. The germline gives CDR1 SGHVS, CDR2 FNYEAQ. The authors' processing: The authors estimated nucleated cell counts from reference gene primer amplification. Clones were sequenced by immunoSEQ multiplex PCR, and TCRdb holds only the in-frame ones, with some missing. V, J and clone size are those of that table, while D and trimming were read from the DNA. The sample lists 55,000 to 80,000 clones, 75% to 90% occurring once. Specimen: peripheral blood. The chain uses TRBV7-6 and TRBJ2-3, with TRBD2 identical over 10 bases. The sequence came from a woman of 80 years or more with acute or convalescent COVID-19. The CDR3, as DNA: TGTGCCAGCAGCTTAGAAGGAGCGGGAGGGACAGATACGCAGTATTTT. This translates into CASSLEGAGGTDTQYF.